This entry lists 27 T cell receptor beta chains sequenced from one sample in a study of CD8+CD57+ T cells in acquired aplastic anemia. Patients sequenced had flow cytometry evidence of CD8+CD57+ cell expansion. TCR beta VDJ and CDR3 profiling used genomic DNA as template. TCRdb independently ran MiXCR on the reads; one entry per CDR3 protein. This sample carries some 150,000 distinct CDR3 sequences, around 48% of them seen once, and the ten largest clones take 1.1%. Material: sorted CD4+, CD8+, or CD8+CD57+ T cells (not recorded which) from PBMCs. The receptors were sampled from a human donor with aplastic anemia.

This clonotype was seen ten or more times. This chain links TRBV2 with TRBJ1-1; possibly TRBD1 for D (5 bases). V lost 5 bases and J 1 base, leaving 11 bases between the germline ends. The CDR3 contains 14 residues. CDR1 and CDR2 from the germline V gene are SNHLY and FYNNEI. This chain's CDR3 is CASSLRDRNTEAFF. DNA for the CDR3: TGTGCCAGCAGTTTACGCGACAGGAACACTGAAGCTTTCTTT.

This clonotype was seen only once. CDR3 residues: CAITRSYQETQYF. The CDR3 coding sequence is TGTGCCATCACCCGCAGCTACCAAGAGACCCAGTACTTC. The chain joins TRBV10-3 to TRBJ2-5, with no clear D. Trimming removed 7 bases at V and 0 bases at J, with 9 bases between. This CDR3 has 13 residues. Germline V CDR1 and CDR2: ENHRY, SYGVKD.

The rearrangement links TRBV10-3 to TRBJ2-7; a possible D gene is TRBD1 (6 bases). There are 16 residues in the CDR3. Between the trimmed V and J ends, which lost 0 bases and 5 bases, there was a span of 17 bases. CDR1 is ENHRY, CDR2 SYGVKD, per germline. CDR3 residues: CAISESGLSGVHEQYF. The DNA of the CDR3 is TGTGCCATCAGTGAGTCTGGCCTGTCAGGGGTCCACGAGCAGTACTTC.

This clonotype was counted only a few times. The J gene is TRBJ1-6, the V gene TRBV27; D gene uncertain. Trimming removed 3 bases from V and 0 bases from J, with 3 bases in between. The CDR3 has 14 amino acids. In germline, CDR1 is MNHEY, CDR2 SMNVEV (reference sequence). CDR3 coding DNA: TGTGCCAGCAGTTTTAGCTCCTATAATTCACCCCTCCACTTT. It codes for CASSFSSYNSPLHF.

The chain couples TRBV20-1 to TRBJ2-5; 8 positions match TRBD1. The ends lost 7 bases at V and 4 bases at J; junction bases unmatched: 2. Per germline, CDR1 DFQATT and CDR2 SNEGSKA (reference sequence). The CDR3 extends over 11 amino acids. The CDR3 is CSVDRVETQYF. The CDR3 region has the DNA TGCAGTGTGGACAGGGTAGAGACCCAGTACTTC.

This clonotype was detected once. Here the CDR3 DNA reads TGTGCCAGCAGCTTGGGTCGAGGGGCCGAAGCTTTCTTT. Protein: CASSLGRGAEAFF. The V and J genes are TRBV11-2 and TRBJ1-1; D perhaps matches TRBD1 (5 bases). The CDR3 runs to 13 residues. The germline V gene encodes CDR1 SGHAT and CDR2 FQNNGV. Trimming left V 3 bases short and J 8 bases short, with 13 bases between.

This clonotype was seen a single time. The CDR3 bases are TGCAGTGCTAGAGAGGACCATGAGCAGTTCTTC. Its protein is CSAREDHEQFF. This chain links TRBV20-1 with TRBJ2-1; D gene unclear. Between the trimmed V and J ends, which lost 0 bases and 8 bases, there was a span of 5 bases. Germline V gene sequence: CDR1 DFQATT, CDR2 SNEGSKA (reference sequence). This CDR3 contains 11 residues.

This clonotype has a handful of counts. CDR3 protein: CASSELRWGANVLTF. Written as DNA, the CDR3 is TGTGCCAGCAGTGAATTACGATGGGGGGCCAACGTCCTGACTTTC. The chain links TRBV2 to TRBJ2-6; D is ambiguous. This CDR3 is built from 15 residues. The V and J ends lost 2 bases and 4 bases respectively, with 9 bases between them. Germline CDR1 SNHLY, CDR2 FYNNEI.

V and J are TRBV5-5 and TRBJ1-4; 8 bases are shared with TRBD1. Germline V gene lookup returns CDR1 SGHKS and CDR2 YYEKEE (reference sequence). The CDR3 extends over 16 amino acids. V lost 4 bases to trimming and J lost 0 bases; unmatched junction nucleotides: 5. The CDR3 bases are TGTGCCAGCAGCATACAACAGGGGGCAACTAATGAAAAACTGTTTTTT. This codes for CASSIQQGATNEKLFF.

This clonotype occurred a few times. A much larger clone lies one base from this, so it may be a read error. The genes are TRBV7-3 and TRBJ2-7; D is uncertain. The V end lost 4 bases, the J end lost 3 bases, and 7 bases lay between the germline ends. Germline-derived CDR1 and CDR2 are SGHTA and FQGTGA. The CDR3 has 12 residues. CDR3 amino acids: CASSSDGYEQYF. The CDR3 nucleotides read TGTGCCAGCAGCTCGGACGGCTACGAGCAGTACTTC.

The gene calls are TRBV20-1 and TRBJ2-5; no clear D. The germline CDR1 and CDR2 sequences are DFQATT and SNEGSKA (reference sequence). V lost 0 bases and J 2 bases, leaving 7 bases between the germline ends. This CDR3 is 13 amino acids long. CDR3 sequence (DNA): TGCAGTGCTAGAGATACTTTTCAAGAGACCCAGTACTTC. Amino acids: CSARDTFQETQYF.

This clonotype was observed a handful of times. A much larger clone lies a single base off, so this may be a read error. The gene calls are TRBV25-1 and TRBJ1-2, with TRBD1 as a possible D gene (5 bases). The CDR3 length is 13 residues. The germline CDR1 and CDR2 sequences are MGHDK and SYGVNS. In DNA, the CDR3 is TGTGCCAGCAGTCAGGGAGCTAACTATGACTACACCTTC. As protein: CASSQGANYDYTF.

This clonotype was seen only a few times. The chain recombines TRBV12-3 or TRBV12-4 with TRBJ2-3, with D unresolved. V dropped 3 bases and J dropped 1 base, with 17 bases sitting between them. There are 17 residues in the CDR3. The CDR3 spells CASSLIGVVSGTDTQYF. The CDR3 nucleotides are TGTGCCAGCAGTTTGATTGGGGTGGTCAGTGGCACAGATACGCAGTATTTT.

The table lists this clonotype with many counts. The genes are TRBV5-1 and TRBJ2-5, with D perhaps matching TRBD2 (6 bases). Germline V gives CDR1 SGHRS, CDR2 YFSETQ. The V and J ends lost 3 bases and 4 bases respectively, with 25 bases between them. This CDR3 comprises 18 residues. CDR3 in amino acids: CASSWGNSALGGRETQYF. Here the CDR3 DNA reads TGCGCCAGCAGCTGGGGGAACTCAGCGTTGGGGGGACGAGAGACCCAGTACTTC.

The CDR3 here is CASSPWGGRKLFF. The CDR3 DNA reads TGTGCCAGCAGCCCCTGGGGGGGCAGGAAACTGTTTTTT. This sequence joins TRBV5-4 and TRBJ1-4; possible D gene TRBD1, 6 bases. CDR3 size: 13 residues. Trimming removed 4 bases from V and 11 bases from J, with 15 bases in between. From germline, CDR1 is SGHNT and CDR2 YYREEE (reference sequence).

V gene TRBV7-8 combines with J gene TRBJ1-5; TRBD1 matches at 8 bases. This CDR3 spans 14 amino acids. With 4 bases clipped from V and 10 bases from J, the junction kept 9 bases outside the gene matches. Germline-derived CDR1 and CDR2 are SGHVS and FQNEAQ. In nucleotides, the CDR3 is TGTGCCAGCAGCTCAGACAGGGGACCGGACCCCCAGCATTTT. This encodes CASSSDRGPDPQHF. The variable domain in full, with the rest retrieved from reference TRBV7-8 and TRBJ1-5, is GAGVSQSPRYKVAKRGQDVALRCDPISGHVSLFWYQQALGQGPEFLTYFQNEAQLDKSGLPSDRFFAERPEGSVSTLKIQRTQQEDSAVYLCASSSDRGPDPQHFGDGTRLSIL.

This clonotype has ten or more counts. J is TRBJ2-1 and V is TRBV7-9, with a weak D call TRBD2 (6 bases). The ends were cut back, 5 bases at V and 0 bases at J, with 14 bases in the middle. The CDR3 has 16 amino acids. Germline V gives CDR1 SEHNR, CDR2 FQNEAQ (reference sequence). The DNA for the CDR3 is TGTGCCAGCAGCCCCCTGAGCGGGCTCTCCTACAATGAGCAGTTCTTC. Its translation: CASSPLSGLSYNEQFF.

V and J are TRBV6-1 and TRBJ2-5, with 11 positions matching TRBD2. The germline CDR1 and CDR2 sequences are MNHNS and SASEGT. This CDR3 has 17 residues. The J segment lost 4 bases and the V segment lost 6 bases, leaving 13 bases of the junction unmatched. The CDR3 is CASRLLAGELRGETQYF. As DNA, the CDR3 is TGTGCCAGCAGGCTACTAGCGGGGGAGCTGCGGGGAGAGACCCAGTACTTC.

The chain joins TRBV6-1 to TRBJ1-1; no reliable D call. Germline CDR1 MNHNS, CDR2 SASEGT. CDR3 size: 12 residues. The V end lost 6 bases, the J end lost 7 bases, and 12 bases lay between the germline ends. CDR3 sequence reads: CASSRPGIEAFF. The DNA of the CDR3 is TGTGCCAGCAGCCGCCCGGGGATTGAAGCTTTCTTT.

This clonotype occurred many times. The rearrangement links TRBV20-1 to TRBJ2-3; D gene uncertain. The CDR3 consists of 13 residues. The germline CDR1 and CDR2 sequences are DFQATT and SNEGSKA (reference sequence). V was cut by 3 bases and J by 3 bases, with 10 bases left in between. The CDR3 region is CSASPQVTDTQYF. The CDR3 DNA reads as TGCAGTGCTAGTCCCCAGGTTACAGATACGCAGTATTTT.

This clonotype occurred many times. This chain uses TRBV14 with TRBJ2-1; TRBD2 agrees at 7 bases. The CDR3 has 12 residues. CDR1 is SGHDN and CDR2 is FVKESK in the germline V gene. V was pared by 6 bases and J by 8 bases, with 4 bases of the junction left unmatched. CDR3 bases: TGTGCCAGCAGGCAACGGGGGGATGAGCAGTTCTTC. Translating gives CASRQRGDEQFF. Variable domain in full (rest from reference TRBV14 and TRBJ2-1): EAGVTQFPSHSVIEKGQTVTLRCDPISGHDNLYWYRRVMGKEIKFLLHFVKESKQDESGMPNNRFLAERTGGTYSTLKVQPAELEDSGVYFCASRQRGDEQFFGPGTRLTVL.

This clonotype was counted ten times or more. The rearrangement uses TRBV11-2 and TRBJ1-3; D ambiguous. Germline assignment: CDR1 SGHAT and CDR2 FQNNGV. Trimming pared 4 bases from V and 0 bases from J, leaving 13 bases between. The CDR3 is made up of 16 amino acids. The CDR3 loop is CASSSFEGRSGNTIYF. As DNA, the CDR3 is TGTGCCAGCAGCTCGTTTGAGGGTCGCTCTGGAAACACCATATATTTT. Looking up the rest from reference TRBV11-2 and TRBJ1-3 gives the full variable domain: EAGVAQSPRYKIIEKRQSVAFWCNPISGHATLYWYQQILGQGPKLLIQFQNNGVVDDSQLPKDRFSAERLKGVDSTLKIQPAKLEDSAVYLCASSSFEGRSGNTIYFGEGSWLTVV.

The rearrangement uses TRBV20-1 and TRBJ2-5; 10 bases line up with TRBD2. The CDR3 consists of 14 residues. CDR1 and CDR2 from the germline V gene are DFQATT and SNEGSKA (reference sequence). Unmatched junction bases numbered 7, after V lost 4 bases and J lost 5 bases. The CDR3 here is CSATKLAGSETQYF. The CDR3 DNA follows: TGCAGTGCTACAAAACTAGCGGGGTCGGAGACCCAGTACTTC.

This clonotype was seen ten or more times. The chain joins TRBV27 to TRBJ1-2; the D gene is possibly TRBD1 (6 bases). The CDR3 runs to 13 residues. Per the germline V gene, CDR1 is MNHEY and CDR2 is SMNVEV (reference sequence). Trimming cost V 5 bases and J 7 bases, with 14 bases left between them. The CDR3 region is CASSRGGGAGYTF. The CDR3 bases are TGTGCCAGCAGTCGAGGGGGGGGAGCTGGCTACACCTTC.

A remark on this clonotype: A read error may explain this, as a much larger clone is one base away. The genes are TRBV25-1 and TRBJ1-6, with D unclear. V was shortened by 8 bases and J by 7 bases, with 18 bases between the two germline ends. This CDR3 has 15 amino acids. CDR1 and CDR2 (germline): MGHDK, SYGVNS. CDR3 sequence reads: CASRSGLSGNSPLHF. CDR3 nucleotide sequence: TGTGCCAGCCGCTCGGGGTTATCGGGAAATTCACCCCTCCACTTT.

This clonotype was counted many times. For the CDR3, the DNA is TGTGCCAGCAGTTACTCGAGACGCGGAACCTACGAGCAGTACTTC. Its protein product is CASSYSRRGTYEQYF. The genes are TRBV6-5 and TRBJ2-7; D is unresolved. This CDR3 has 15 residues. V gave up 0 bases and J gave up 2 bases, with 11 bases separating them. CDR1 and CDR2 (germline): MNHEY, SVGAGI.

About this clonotype itself: Germline and junction disagree at one end, which may indicate a read error. The chain carries TRBV6-1 and TRBJ2-1; 9 bases agree with TRBD2. The CDR3 totals 14 residues. CDR1 and CDR2 (germline): MNHNS, SASEGT. The CDR3, as DNA: TGTGCCAGCAGTGGTTTACTAGCGGGTGGTGAGCAGGTCTTC. Its protein is CASSGLLAGGEQVF.